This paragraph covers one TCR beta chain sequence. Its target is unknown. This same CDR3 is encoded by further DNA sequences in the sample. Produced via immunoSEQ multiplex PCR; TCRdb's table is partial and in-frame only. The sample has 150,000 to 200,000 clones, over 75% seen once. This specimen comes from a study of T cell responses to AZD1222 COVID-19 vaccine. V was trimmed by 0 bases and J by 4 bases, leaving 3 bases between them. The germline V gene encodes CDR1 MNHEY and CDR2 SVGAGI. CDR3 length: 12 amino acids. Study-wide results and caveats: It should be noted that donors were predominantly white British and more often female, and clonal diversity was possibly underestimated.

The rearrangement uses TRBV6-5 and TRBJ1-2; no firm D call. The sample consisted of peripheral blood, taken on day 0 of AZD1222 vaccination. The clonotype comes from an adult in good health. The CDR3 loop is CASSYSGYGYTF. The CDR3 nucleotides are TGTGCCAGCAGTTACTCCGGCTATGGCTACACCTTC.